Below are 24 T cell receptor beta chains sequenced from a single sample in a study of blood T cell repertoires in COVID-19 (TCRdb year 2020). Receptor amplification or capture employed the immunoSEQ multiplex PCR assay. Not all clones reach the TCRdb copy of this immuneACCESS table, which keeps in-frame sequences only. Checked studies attribute under half of the gap to unresolved V genes and leave the rest unexplained. For this sample the table gives about 240,000 clones, of which 65% to 90% were detected only once. The ten largest clones add up to roughly 5% of the sample. The sequenced sample was peripheral blood. These receptors were collected from a middle-aged man with COVID-19, enrolled during active disease.

The rearrangement links TRBV14 to TRBJ2-1; 9 nucleotides match TRBD2. CDR3 length: 14 amino acids. Losses at the gene ends were 1 base for V and 12 bases for J; bases not matched to a gene: 7. The germline V gene encodes CDR1 SGHDN and CDR2 FVKESK. The CDR3 nucleotides are TGTGCCAGCAGCCAAGTTAACGAAGCGGGGGGGCAGTTCTTC. Translation: CASSQVNEAGGQFF.

The genes are TRBV6-6 and TRBJ2-1; D may be TRBD1 (6 bases). V was shortened by 5 bases and J by 1 base, with 12 bases between the two germline ends. The length of the CDR3 is 15 residues. Germline assignment: CDR1 MNHNY and CDR2 SVGAGI (reference sequence). The CDR3 loop is CASSRRQDSYNEQFF. The CDR3 region has the DNA TGTGCCAGCAGTCGTCGACAGGATTCCTACAATGAGCAGTTCTTC.

The V call is TRBV6-1, the J call TRBJ2-5, with TRBD2 identical over 12 bases. CDR3 length: 16 residues. Trimming removed 2 bases from V and 5 bases from J; junction bases left unmatched: 6. The germline V gene encodes CDR1 MNHNS and CDR2 SASEGT. In DNA, the CDR3 is TGTGCCAGCAGTGAACTGACTAGCGGGGGAATGGAGACCCAGTACTTC. This translates into CASSELTSGGMETQYF.

The genes are TRBV24-1 and TRBJ1-5; 7 bases agree with TRBD1. This CDR3 contains 16 residues. Germline V lookup: CDR1 KGHDR, CDR2 SFDVKD. V dropped 3 bases and J dropped 3; count of bases not matched to a gene: 7. The CDR3 DNA sequence: TGTGCCACCAGTGATGCCCGACAGGGCTACAATCAGCCCCAGCATTTT. Protein product: CATSDARQGYNQPQHF.

The chain carries TRBV28 and TRBJ1-1; no clear D gene. The CDR3 loop spans 15 amino acids. Germline V gene sequence: CDR1 MDHEN, CDR2 SYDVKM. Trimming took off 5 bases at V and 2 bases at J, with 15 bases between the two ends. The CDR3 loop is CASSPPYTLNTEAFF. The CDR3 bases are TGTGCCAGCAGTCCCCCCTATACCCTAAACACTGAAGCTTTCTTT. Based on the CDR3 plus reference TRBV28 and TRBJ1-1, the full variable domain is DVKVTQSSRYLVKRTGEKVFLECVQDMDHENMFWYRQDPGLGLRLIYFSYDVKMKEKGDIPEGYSVSREKKERFSLILESASTNQTSMYLCASSPPYTLNTEAFFGQGTRLTVV.

The V gene is TRBV10-3, the J gene TRBJ1-2; D is perhaps TRBD1 (6 bases). CDR3 size: 15 residues. Germline CDR1 is ENHRY and CDR2 is SYGVKD. V was clipped by 3 bases and J by 7 bases, with 18 bases between them. In nucleotides, the CDR3 is TGTGCCATCAGTGAAGGGAGCAGGGGACATGTTGGCTACACCTTC. Amino acid sequence: CAISEGSRGHVGYTF.

This chain joins TRBV3-1 (or the pseudogene TRBV3-2) and TRBJ2-1; 11 positions match TRBD2. V lost 5 bases to trimming and J lost 4 bases; unmatched junction nucleotides: 7. Germline V lookup: CDR1 LGHDT, CDR2 YNNKEL (reference sequence). CDR3 length equals 16 residues. The CDR3 DNA reads as TGTGCCAGCAGCTACCTTCTAGCGGGGGGATACAATGAGCAGTTCTTC. Translated: CASSYLLAGGYNEQFF.

The rearrangement joins TRBV9 to TRBJ1-2; the D gene is possibly TRBD1 (6 bases). The germline V gene has CDR1 SGDLS and CDR2 YYNGEE. The CDR3 is 14 amino acids. Trimming shortened V by 0 bases and J by 3 bases, and 9 bases separated the two germline ends. CDR3 amino acids: CASSVDQGYYGYTF. The CDR3 DNA reads as TGTGCCAGCAGCGTAGATCAGGGGTACTATGGCTACACCTTC. The entire variable domain, with the rest obtained from reference TRBV9 and TRBJ1-2, is as follows: DSGVTQTPKHLITATGQRVTLRCSPRSGDLSVYWYQQSLDQGLQFLIQYYNGEERAKGNILERFSAQQFPDLHSELNLSSLELGDSALYFCASSVDQGYYGYTFGSGTRLTVV.

CDR3: CASSLLRTGLQETQYF. The DNA of the CDR3 is TGTGCCAGCAGTCTACTTCGGACAGGTTTACAAGAGACCCAGTACTTC. This chain connects TRBV28 to TRBJ2-5; the match to TRBD1 covers 7 bases. The CDR3 loop spans 16 amino acids. With V trimmed by 5 bases and J by 2 bases, 11 bases remained unmatched. The V gene's germline CDR1 is MDHEN and CDR2 SYDVKM.

The rearrangement uses TRBV7-9 and TRBJ2-2; 9 bases align to TRBD1. Trimming removed 5 bases from V and 5 bases from J; junction bases left unmatched: 6. The CDR3 has 15 amino acids. CDR1 is SEHNR, CDR2 FQNEAQ, per germline (reference sequence). The CDR3 sequence: CASSLDRGLTGELFF. The CDR3 DNA is TGTGCCAGCAGCCTGGACAGGGGTTTAACCGGGGAGCTGTTTTTT.

V and J are TRBV2 and TRBJ2-5; D possibly corresponds to TRBD2 (5 bases). Trimming pared 4 bases from V and 2 bases from J, leaving 14 bases between. Looked up from germline, CDR1 is SNHLY and CDR2 is FYNNEI. The CDR3 contains 15 residues. CDR3 in amino acids: CASSVRIATQETQYF. The DNA for the CDR3 is TGTGCCAGCAGTGTCAGGATAGCGACACAAGAGACCCAGTACTTC.

This chain uses TRBV2 with TRBJ2-3; TRBD1 matches 8 bases. V was clipped by 5 bases and J by 4 bases; unmatched bases: 11. The CDR3 extends over 16 amino acids. Germline assignment: CDR1 SNHLY and CDR2 FYNNEI. Here the CDR3 DNA reads TGTGCCAGCAGTCTCAACGGACAGGGCTTGTCAGATACGCAGTATTTT. It is translated as CASSLNGQGLSDTQYF.

Details on this clone: The sample contains more than one DNA sequence encoding this CDR3. The CDR3 here is CASSGQGYGYTF. CDR3 nucleotide sequence: TGTGCCAGCAGTGGACAGGGGTATGGCTACACCTTC. This chain links TRBV7-2 with TRBJ1-2, with 9 bases matching TRBD1. This CDR3 has 12 amino acids. Germline V gene data show CDR1 as SGHTA and CDR2 as FQGNSA. Trimming took 6 bases from V and 5 from J; bases not matched to a gene: 1.

The chain uses TRBV19 and TRBJ1-5; a weak D match, TRBD1 (5 bases). The CDR3 sequence is 17 residues long. Trimming cost V 1 base and J 5 bases, with 18 bases left between them. Per germline, CDR1 LNHDA and CDR2 SQIVND (reference sequence). The CDR3 here is CASSIGRGRDVDQPQHF. The CDR3 nucleotides read TGTGCCAGTAGTATAGGGAGGGGCAGGGATGTCGATCAGCCCCAGCATTTT.

The rearrangement uses TRBV5-4 and TRBJ2-2; 7 bases align to TRBD1. CDR1 is SGHNT, CDR2 YYREEE, per germline (reference sequence). The length of the CDR3 is 15 residues. Trimming cost V 4 bases and J 0 bases; bases outside gene matches: 3. As DNA, the CDR3 is TGTGCCAGCAGCCAGGGACAGACGAACACCGGGGAGCTGTTTTTT. Protein product: CASSQGQTNTGELFF.

The V and J genes are TRBV5-8 and TRBJ1-1; 9 bases fit TRBD1. The CDR3 is made up of 17 amino acids. Germline loops: CDR1 SGHTS, CDR2 YDEGEE. J lost 1 base, V lost 0 bases, and 7 bases had no gene match. CDR3 protein: CASSLGYRGLRNTEAFF. The DNA of the CDR3 is TGTGCCAGCAGCTTGGGGTACAGGGGGCTAAGGAACACTGAAGCTTTCTTT.

The rearrangement uses TRBV6-5 and TRBJ1-1; D gene uncertain. The germline gives CDR1 MNHEY, CDR2 SVGAGI. V was cut by 3 bases and J by 0 bases, with 11 bases left in between. The CDR3 covers 15 residues. The CDR3 nucleotides read TGTGCCAGCAGTTATTATGGGCAGATGAACACTGAAGCTTTCTTT. It is translated as CASSYYGQMNTEAFF.

This clone showed up just once. V usage is TRBV7-2 and J usage is TRBJ2-3; 7 bases line up with TRBD2. CDR1 is SGHTA, CDR2 FQGNSA, per germline. The CDR3 spans 15 residues. With V trimmed by 5 bases and J by 0 bases, 5 bases remained unmatched. This CDR3 is CASSQGTTSTDTQYF. The CDR3 DNA is TGTGCCAGCAGCCAAGGGACTACCAGCACAGATACGCAGTATTTT.

The J gene is TRBJ2-3, the V gene TRBV7-2; D ambiguous. CDR1 and CDR2 from the germline V gene are SGHTA and FQGNSA. V lost 2 bases and J lost 2, with 11 bases in between. CDR3 length: 15 residues. The CDR3 coding sequence is TGTGCCAGCAGCTTAAAACTCCCCAACACAGATACGCAGTATTTT. This translates into CASSLKLPNTDTQYF.

This clone was detected only once. The J gene is TRBJ2-3, the V gene TRBV7-2, with unresolved D. Between the trimmed V and J ends, which lost 1 base and 1 base, there was a span of 6 bases. The CDR3 covers 14 residues. Germline CDR1 SGHTA, CDR2 FQGNSA. DNA for the CDR3: TGTGCCAGCAGCTTAGTTGAGGGCACAGATACGCAGTATTTT. It specifies CASSLVEGTDTQYF.

This chain links TRBV18 with TRBJ2-2; 7 positions agree with TRBD1. CDR1 is KGHSH, CDR2 LQKENI, per germline. After removal of 6 bases from V and 2 bases from J, the junction contained 3 bases not matched to a gene. The CDR3 covers 14 residues. CDR3 bases: TGTGCCAGCTCGGGACAGAGAAACACCGGGGAGCTGTTTTTT. This sequence encodes CASSGQRNTGELFF. The whole variable domain, filled in from reference TRBV18 and TRBJ2-2, reads NAGVMQNPRHLVRRRGQEARLRCSPMKGHSHVYWYRQLPEEGLKFMVYLQKENIIDESGMPKERFSAEFPKEGPSILRIQQVVRGDSAAYFCASSGQRNTGELFFGEGSRLTVL.

Turning to this clone: Other DNA sequences of this sample code for an identical CDR3. The chain recombines TRBV5-1 with TRBJ2-2; 14 bases align to TRBD2. Germline lookup yields CDR1 SGHRS and CDR2 YFSETQ. The CDR3 has 18 amino acids. Germline trimming cut 4 bases from V and 2 bases from J; bases unmatched to any gene: 7. CDR3 residues: CASSRGTSGGPNTGELFF. CDR3 in DNA: TGCGCCAGCAGCAGAGGGACTAGCGGGGGCCCCAACACCGGGGAGCTGTTTTTT.

This sequence joins TRBV27 and TRBJ1-2; D is undetermined. The CDR3 consists of 14 residues. Trimming took 5 bases from V and 5 from J, leaving 15 bases between them. CDR1 is MNHEY, CDR2 SMNVEV, per germline (reference sequence). The DNA of the CDR3 is TGTGCCAGCAGTCCCCTCCGGGGTTCTTATGGCTACACCTTC. Protein sequence: CASSPLRGSYGYTF.

In its sample, this clone was seen a few times. V is TRBV7-9 and J is TRBJ2-1; 9 nucleotides agree with TRBD2. CDR3 length: 15 residues. The J segment lost 5 bases and the V segment lost 4 bases, leaving 6 bases of the junction unmatched. Germline-derived CDR1 and CDR2 are SEHNR and FQNEAQ (reference sequence). The CDR3 loop is CASSSLAGINNEQFF. The CDR3 DNA reads TGTGCCAGCAGCTCCCTAGCGGGGATAAACAATGAGCAGTTCTTC. The full variable domain, with the rest looked up from reference TRBV7-9 and TRBJ2-1, is DTGVSQNPRHKITKRGQNVTFRCDPISEHNRLYWYRQTLGQGPEFLTYFQNEAQLEKSRLLSDRFSAERPKGSFSTLEIQRTEQGDSAMYLCASSSLAGINNEQFFGPGTRLTVL.